Detailed here is one T cell receptor (beta chain). Its antigen is unknown. Qualities for individual bases were not recorded, and no much larger clone is one base off. For sequencing of the TCRbeta CDR3 region, genomic DNA was extracted from the sorted cells. The immunoSEQ Assay was used to sequence the TCRbeta CDR3 regions. Drawn from immuneACCESS, this table holds only the in-frame rearrangements with V and J called that TCRdb kept. Clones are partly lost; checked studies trace under half to an unresolved V gene and leave the rest unexplained. For this sample the table gives about 20,000 clones, of which 70% to 90% were detected only once. 24% of the sample comes from the top ten. CDR1 SGHKS and CDR2 YYEKEE were looked up in the germline V gene (reference sequence). Inclusive of the bounding cysteine and phenylalanine, the CDR3 is 16 residues long. Only the CDR3 part of the read is kept: 48 bases, read in frame from the first base. The V and J ends are trimmed by 0 bases and 5 bases, leaving 17 bases between them.

Patients with a history of autoimmune disease or receiving systemic immunosuppression were excluded from the trial. Peripheral blood for TCR sequencing was collected from all dose cohorts at baseline, on cycle 4 day 1, and on cycle 7 day 1. The samples were taken from a phase I, first-in-human, multicenter, open-label dose-escalation trial of ivuxolimab. The trial enrolled adults with locally advanced or metastatic head and neck squamous cell, hepatocellular, melanoma or renal cell carcinoma. CD4+ and CD8+ T cells were sorted separately from peripheral blood before TCR sequencing. This record comes from a study of OX40 agonist ivuxolimab in advanced cancers. Describing the broader study: Ivuxolimab was an agonistic, fully human IgG2 monoclonal antibody directed against OX40 (CD134), a costimulatory receptor. In the dose-escalation cohort, roughly four fifths of patients were male, and the mean age was around 60 years, with a range of roughly 20 to 80. Three dose-escalation patients achieved partial responses, one with hepatocellular carcinoma and two with cutaneous melanoma. Intravenous ivuxolimab was administered to patients every 2 weeks at six dose levels: 0.01, 0.1, 0.3, 1.5, 3 and 10 mg/kg. The paper describes the monotherapy dose-escalation part (N = 52 patients) of the phase I trial of ivuxolimab. Peripheral TCRbeta sequencing was intended to test whether TCR sequence diversity was altered and clonal T-cell expansion was caused by ivuxolimab. Prior anti-PD-1, anti-PD-L1 or anti-CTLA-4 therapy was permitted, and checkpoint inhibitors had been received by roughly 40% of dose-escalation patients. Of the roughly 53 patients in dose escalation, about 19 had hepatocellular carcinoma, around 15 had melanoma, 9 had renal cell carcinoma and 9 had head and neck cancer.

Study-wide findings and limitations: Low levels of normalized T-cell clonal expansion were also seen in some patients who did not respond. In the 0.1-3.0 mg/kg groups, partial responders were among the patients with the lowest normalized peripheral clonal expansion, particularly in CD8+ T cells. After ivuxolimab, more expanded clones were found on average in CD8+ T cells than in CD4+ T cells. At doses of 0.1 to 3.0 mg/kg, clonal expansion of both CD4+ and CD8+ blood T cells was observed from baseline to week 6. Antigen specificity was not determined for the clonally expanded peripheral T cells.

This sequence uses TRBV5-5 and TRBJ1-2; the best D guess is TRBD1, with 5 bases matching. This sequence originates from an adult with an advanced solid tumor such as melanoma, head and neck, liver or kidney cancer. The input for sequencing was CD4+ or CD8+ T cells sorted from blood, taken in a trial of the OX40 agonist ivuxolimab. Here the CDR3 is given as CASSLGVEGQGYGYTF. The DNA is as follows: TGTGCCAGCAGCTTGGGAGTAGAGGGGCAGGGTTATGGCTACACCTTC.